Reported below is one T cell receptor beta chain. Its antigen is still unknown. This record belongs to a study of spatial heterogeneity in lung cancer. About the study: Tumor-region TCR transcript counts correlated strongly with a T cell module score from matched bulk RNA-seq. Regarding the study as a whole: Tumor T-cell coverage was an estimated 7% or so for alpha and around 13% for beta chains. Expanded alpha and beta TCR counts within tumors tracked tumor mutation counts.

Every cDNA TCR molecule received its own unique molecular identifier. TCRdb reanalysed the 5' RACE reads using MiXCR and keeps one entry per CDR3 protein. The sample holds 9,500 to 12,000 distinct CDR3 sequences, more than 12% seen once. The time point is: sample taken at primary tumor resection. The sequencing used lung tumor tissue, collected at surgery. The receptor was derived from a male donor with early-stage non-small cell lung cancer.

Written as DNA, the CDR3 is TGTGCCAGCAGCTTGGAGGGCGGGAGTTCGAATGAGCAGTTCTTC. It translates to CASSLEGGSSNEQFF. V is TRBV5-4 and J is TRBJ2-1, with 7 bases lining up with TRBD2. J was trimmed by 7 bases and V by 0 bases; bases with no gene match: 7. CDR3 length: 15 residues. Germline CDR1 SGHNT, CDR2 YYREEE (reference sequence).